This TCR beta chain derives from a study of T-cell reconstitution after alpha-beta-depleted transplantation in children. This CDR3 is built from 14 residues. V was pared by 7 bases and J by 3 bases, with 9 bases of the junction left unmatched. Preparation of the TCRbeta library was carried out with unique molecular identifiers. TCRdb called the PCR reads again in MiXCR, with one record for every CDR3 protein. The repertoire holds 450,000 to 500,000 distinct CDR3 sequences, with about an eighth as singletons. This sample comprised PBMCs from the stem cell graft donor, obtained from the stem cell graft. This TCR was recovered from a human donor who donated a stem cell graft to a child with combined immunodeficiency. This chain uses TRBV12-3 or TRBV12-4 with TRBJ2-7, with 7 bases matching TRBD2. In nucleotides, the CDR3 is TGTGCCAGCATGGGGGGGTTCCCCTACTACGAGCAGTACTTC. Translated: CASMGGFPYYEQYF.